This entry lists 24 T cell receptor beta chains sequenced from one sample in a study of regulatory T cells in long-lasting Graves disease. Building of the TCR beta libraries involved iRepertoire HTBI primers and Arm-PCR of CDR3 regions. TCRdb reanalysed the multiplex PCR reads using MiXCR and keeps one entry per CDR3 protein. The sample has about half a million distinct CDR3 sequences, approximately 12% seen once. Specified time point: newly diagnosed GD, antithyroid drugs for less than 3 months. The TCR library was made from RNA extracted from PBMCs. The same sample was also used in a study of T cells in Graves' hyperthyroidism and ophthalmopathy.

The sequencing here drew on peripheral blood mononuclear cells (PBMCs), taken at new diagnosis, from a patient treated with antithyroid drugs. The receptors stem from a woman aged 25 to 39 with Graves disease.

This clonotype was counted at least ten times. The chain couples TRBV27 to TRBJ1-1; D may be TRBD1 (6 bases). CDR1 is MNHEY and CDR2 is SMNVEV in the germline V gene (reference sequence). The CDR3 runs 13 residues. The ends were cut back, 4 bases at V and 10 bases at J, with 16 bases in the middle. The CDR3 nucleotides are TGTGCCAGCAGTTCCAGATCGCCAGGGGTAGCTTTCTTT. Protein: CASSSRSPGVAFF.

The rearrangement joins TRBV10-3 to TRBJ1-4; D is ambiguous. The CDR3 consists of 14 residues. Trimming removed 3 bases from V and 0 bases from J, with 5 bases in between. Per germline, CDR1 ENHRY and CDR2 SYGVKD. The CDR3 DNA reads TGTGCCATCAGTGACGGGCCAACTAATGAAAAACTGTTTTTT. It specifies CAISDGPTNEKLFF.

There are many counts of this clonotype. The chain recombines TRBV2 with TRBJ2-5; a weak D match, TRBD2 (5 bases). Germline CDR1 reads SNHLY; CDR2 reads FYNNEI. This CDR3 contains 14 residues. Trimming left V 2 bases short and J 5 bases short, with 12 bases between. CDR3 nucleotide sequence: TGTGCCAGCAGTGAACGCCCGGGCGGGGAGACCCAGTACTTC. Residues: CASSERPGGETQYF. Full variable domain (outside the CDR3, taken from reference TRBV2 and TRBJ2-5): EPEVTQTPSHQVTQMGQEVILRCVPISNHLYFYWYRQILGQKVEFLVSFYNNEISEKSEIFDDQFSVERPDGSNFTLKIRSTKLEDSAMYFCASSERPGGETQYFGPGTRLLVL.

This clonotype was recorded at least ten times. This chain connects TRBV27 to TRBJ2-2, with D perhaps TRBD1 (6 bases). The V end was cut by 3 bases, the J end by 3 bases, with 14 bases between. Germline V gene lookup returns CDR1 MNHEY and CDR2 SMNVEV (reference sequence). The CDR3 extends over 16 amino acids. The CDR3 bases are TGTGCCAGCAGTTTTGTGACAGGACATTACACCGGGGAGCTGTTTTTT. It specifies CASSFVTGHYTGELFF.

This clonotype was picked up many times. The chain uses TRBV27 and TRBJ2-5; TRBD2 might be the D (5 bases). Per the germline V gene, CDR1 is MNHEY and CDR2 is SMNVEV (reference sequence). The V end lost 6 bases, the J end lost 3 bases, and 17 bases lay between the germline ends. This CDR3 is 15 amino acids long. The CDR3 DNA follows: TGTGCCAGCAGCCCTAACGGGGTTCCCGAAGAGACCCAGTACTTC. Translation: CASSPNGVPEETQYF.

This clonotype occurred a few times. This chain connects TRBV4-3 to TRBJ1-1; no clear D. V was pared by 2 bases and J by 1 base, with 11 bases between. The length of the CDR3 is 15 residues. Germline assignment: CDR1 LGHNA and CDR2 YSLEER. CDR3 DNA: TGCGCCAGCAGCCAAAGTGGGAGTCCGAACACTGAAGCTTTCTTT. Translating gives CASSQSGSPNTEAFF.

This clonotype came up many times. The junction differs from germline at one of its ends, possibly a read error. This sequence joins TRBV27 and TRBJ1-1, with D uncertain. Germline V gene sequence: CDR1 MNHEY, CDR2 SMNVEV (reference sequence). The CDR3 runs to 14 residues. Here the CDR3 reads CASSLQGLNTEAFF. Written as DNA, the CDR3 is TGCGCCAGCAGCTTGCAAGGACTGAACACTGAAGCTTTCTTT.

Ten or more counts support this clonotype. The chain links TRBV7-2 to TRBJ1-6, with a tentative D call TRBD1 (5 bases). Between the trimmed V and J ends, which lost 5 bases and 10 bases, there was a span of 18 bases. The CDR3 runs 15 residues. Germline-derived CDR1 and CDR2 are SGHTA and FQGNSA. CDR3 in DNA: TGTGCCAGCAGCCCCGGGCAGGGAATGAACTCACCCCTCCACTTT. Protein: CASSPGQGMNSPLHF.

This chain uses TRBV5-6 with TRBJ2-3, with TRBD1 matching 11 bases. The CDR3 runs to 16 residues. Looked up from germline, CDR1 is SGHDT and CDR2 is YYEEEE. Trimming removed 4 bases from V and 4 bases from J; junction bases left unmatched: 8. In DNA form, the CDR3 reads TGTGCCAGCAGCCGCGGACAGGGGGCCGCCCCAGATACGCAGTATTTT. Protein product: CASSRGQGAAPDTQYF.

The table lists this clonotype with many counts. CDR3 protein: CASSSPTSPRSYNEQFF. Written as DNA, the CDR3 is TGTGCCAGCAGTTCCCCAACTAGCCCCAGATCCTACAATGAGCAGTTCTTC. V and J are TRBV6-2 or TRBV6-3 and TRBJ2-1, with D possibly TRBD2 on 6 matching bases. CDR3 size: 17 residues. CDR1 and CDR2 (germline): MNHEY, SVGEGT. Trimming stripped 4 bases from V and 1 base from J, with 17 bases between.

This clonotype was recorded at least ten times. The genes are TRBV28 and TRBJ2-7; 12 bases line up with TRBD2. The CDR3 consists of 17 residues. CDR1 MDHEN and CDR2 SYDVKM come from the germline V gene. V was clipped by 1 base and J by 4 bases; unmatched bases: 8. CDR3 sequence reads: CASSLFLPGLAGYEQYF. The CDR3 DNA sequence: TGTGCCAGCAGTTTATTCCTCCCGGGACTAGCGGGTTACGAGCAGTACTTC.

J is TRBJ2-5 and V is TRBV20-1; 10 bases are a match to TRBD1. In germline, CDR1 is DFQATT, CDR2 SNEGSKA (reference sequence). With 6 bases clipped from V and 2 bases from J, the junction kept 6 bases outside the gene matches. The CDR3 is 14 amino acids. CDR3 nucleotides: TGCAGTGCGGGTAGGGACAGGGGACAAGAGACCCAGTACTTC. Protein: CSAGRDRGQETQYF.

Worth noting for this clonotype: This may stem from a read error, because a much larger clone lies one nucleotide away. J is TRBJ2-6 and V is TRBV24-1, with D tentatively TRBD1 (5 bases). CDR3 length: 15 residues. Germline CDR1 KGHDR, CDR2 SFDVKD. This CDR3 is CATSDSLGGAKVLTF. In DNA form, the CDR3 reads TGTGCCACCAGTGATTCGCTCGGTGGGGCCAAGGTCCTGACTTTC.

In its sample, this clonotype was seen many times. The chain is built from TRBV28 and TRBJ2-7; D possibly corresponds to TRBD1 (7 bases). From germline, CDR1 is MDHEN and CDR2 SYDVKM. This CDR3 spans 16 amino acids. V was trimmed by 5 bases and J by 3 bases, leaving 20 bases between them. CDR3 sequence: CASSLPPGGTDYEQYF. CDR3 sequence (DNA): TGTGCCAGCAGTCTACCCCCGGGCGGGACAGACTACGAGCAGTACTTC.

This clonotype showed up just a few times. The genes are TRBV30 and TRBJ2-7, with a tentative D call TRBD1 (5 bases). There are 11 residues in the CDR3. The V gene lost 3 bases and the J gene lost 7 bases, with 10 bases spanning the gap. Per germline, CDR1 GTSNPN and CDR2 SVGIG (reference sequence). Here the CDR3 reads CAWSRVDEQYF. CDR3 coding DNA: TGTGCCTGGAGCAGGGTGGATGAGCAGTACTTC.

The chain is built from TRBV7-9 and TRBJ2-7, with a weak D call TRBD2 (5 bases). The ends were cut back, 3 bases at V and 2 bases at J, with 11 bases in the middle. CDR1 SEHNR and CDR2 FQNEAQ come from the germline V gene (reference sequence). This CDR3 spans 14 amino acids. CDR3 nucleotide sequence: TGTGCCAGCAGCTTCGAGGGTTTTCCCTACGAGCAGTACTTC. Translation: CASSFEGFPYEQYF.

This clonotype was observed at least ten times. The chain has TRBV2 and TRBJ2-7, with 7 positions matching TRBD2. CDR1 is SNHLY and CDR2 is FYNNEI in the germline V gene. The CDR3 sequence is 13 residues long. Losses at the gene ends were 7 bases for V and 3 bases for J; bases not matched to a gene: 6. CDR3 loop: CASNPAGFYEQYF. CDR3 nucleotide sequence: TGTGCCAGCAATCCAGCGGGGTTCTACGAGCAGTACTTC.

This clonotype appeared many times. The CDR3 bases are TGCGCCAGCAGCCGAGGGACAGGAGATTCGCCCCAGCATTTT. Translated, it gives CASSRGTGDSPQHF. This chain uses TRBV4-1 with TRBJ1-5, with TRBD1 identical over 8 bases. The trim removed 4 bases at V and 9 bases at J, leaving 8 bases unmatched. Germline V lookup: CDR1 MGHRA, CDR2 YSYEKL. This CDR3 has 14 amino acids.

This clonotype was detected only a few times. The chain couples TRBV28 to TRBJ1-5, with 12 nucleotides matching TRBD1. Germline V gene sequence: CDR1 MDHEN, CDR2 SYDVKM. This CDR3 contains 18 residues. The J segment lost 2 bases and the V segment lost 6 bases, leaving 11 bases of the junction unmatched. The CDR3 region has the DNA TGTGCCAGCAGGCCCACCGGGACAGGGGGCTGGGGCAATCAGCCCCAGCATTTT. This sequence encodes CASRPTGTGGWGNQPQHF.

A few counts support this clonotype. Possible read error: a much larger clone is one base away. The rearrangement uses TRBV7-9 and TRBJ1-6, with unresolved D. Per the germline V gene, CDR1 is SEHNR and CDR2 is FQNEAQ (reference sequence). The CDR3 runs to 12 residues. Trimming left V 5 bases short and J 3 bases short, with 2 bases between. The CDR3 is CASSNYNSPLHF. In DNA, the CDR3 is TGTGCCAGCAGCAACTATAATTCACCCCTCCACTTT.

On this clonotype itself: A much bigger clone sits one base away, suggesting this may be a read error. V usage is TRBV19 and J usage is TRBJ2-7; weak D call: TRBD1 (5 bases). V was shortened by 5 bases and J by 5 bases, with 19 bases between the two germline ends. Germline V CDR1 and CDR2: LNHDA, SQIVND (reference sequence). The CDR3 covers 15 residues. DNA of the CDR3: TGTGCCAGTAGTGCCGGAAGGGGTCCAACCCACGAGCAGTACTTC. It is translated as CASSAGRGPTHEQYF.

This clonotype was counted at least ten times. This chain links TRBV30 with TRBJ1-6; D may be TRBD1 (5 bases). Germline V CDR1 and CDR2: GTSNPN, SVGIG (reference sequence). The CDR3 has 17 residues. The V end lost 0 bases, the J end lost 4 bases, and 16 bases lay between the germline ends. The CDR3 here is CAWSVRETGGYNSPLHF. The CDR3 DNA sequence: TGTGCCTGGAGTGTACGAGAGACGGGGGGATATAATTCACCCCTCCACTTT. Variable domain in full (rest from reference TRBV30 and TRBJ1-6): SQTIHQWPATLVQPVGSPLSLECTVEGTSNPNLYWYRQAAGRGLQLLFYSVGIGQISSEVPQNLSASRPQDRQFILSSKKLLLSDSGFYLCAWSVRETGGYNSPLHFGNGTRLTVT.

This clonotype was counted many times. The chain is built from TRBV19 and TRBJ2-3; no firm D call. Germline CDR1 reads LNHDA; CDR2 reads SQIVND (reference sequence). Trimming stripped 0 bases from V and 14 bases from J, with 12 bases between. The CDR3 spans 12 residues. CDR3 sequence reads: CASSIEGIHLYF. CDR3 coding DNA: TGTGCCAGTAGTATAGAAGGGATCCACCTGTATTTT. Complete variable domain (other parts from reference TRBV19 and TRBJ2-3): DGGITQSPKYLFRKEGQNVTLSCEQNLNHDAMYWYRQDPGQGLRLIYYSQIVNDFQKGDIAEGYSVSREKKESFPLTVTSAQKNPTAFYLCASSIEGIHLYFGPGTRLTVL.

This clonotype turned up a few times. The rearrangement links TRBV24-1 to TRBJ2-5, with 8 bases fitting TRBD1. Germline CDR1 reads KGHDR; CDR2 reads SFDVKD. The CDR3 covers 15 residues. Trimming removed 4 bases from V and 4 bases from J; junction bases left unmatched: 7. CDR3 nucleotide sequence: TGTGCCACCAGTGAAGGGACAGGATTCAGAGAGACCCAGTACTTC. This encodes CATSEGTGFRETQYF.